These 9 T cell receptor beta chains were sequenced from one sample in a study of T-cell memory formation after mild COVID-19. TCRdb re-called the 5' RACE reads with MiXCR, one entry per CDR3 protein. The sample records under 35,000 distinct CDR3 sequences, 16% being singletons. Sample: PBMCs or a T cell subset sorted from them (not recorded which). Every receptor here comes from an adult who had mild COVID-19 (a few samples of this study predate the infection). Cell type and time point are not known.

The chain has TRBV5-1 and TRBJ1-1; D ambiguous. The CDR3 spans 11 residues. Trimming left V 5 bases short and J 5 bases short, with 7 bases between. The germline gives CDR1 SGHRS, CDR2 YFSETQ. In DNA, the CDR3 is TGCGCCAGCAGGGATGGAACTGAAGCTTTCTTT. Amino acids: CASRDGTEAFF.

This clonotype was found a few times. The rearrangement links TRBV5-6 to TRBJ2-2; the match to TRBD1 covers 8 bases. V shed 4 bases and J 2 bases; nucleotides not matched to a gene: 7. The germline V gene has CDR1 SGHDT and CDR2 YYEEEE. The CDR3 is made up of 16 amino acids. In nucleotides, the CDR3 is TGTGCCAGCAGCCTATGGACAGGGCTTAACACCGGGGAGCTGTTTTTT. This gives the protein CASSLWTGLNTGELFF.

This clonotype was seen at least ten times. The V call is TRBV24-1, the J call TRBJ2-5; 8 nucleotides line up with TRBD1. The junction had 5 bases not matched to a gene; V was cut back by 2 bases and J by 4 bases. The CDR3 consists of 15 residues. The germline CDR1 and CDR2 sequences are KGHDR and SFDVKD. The CDR3 nucleotides are TGTGCCACCAGTGATTATATCAGGGGGCGAGAGACCCAGTACTTC. It codes for CATSDYIRGRETQYF.

About this clonotype: A much larger clone sits a single nucleotide away, making a read error possible. The chain couples TRBV6-5 to TRBJ2-7, with D tentatively TRBD2 (6 bases). The CDR3 has 16 residues. Germline V gene sequence: CDR1 MNHEY, CDR2 SVGAGI. V gave up 4 bases and J gave up 0 bases, with 16 bases separating them. In DNA, the CDR3 is TGTGCCAGCAGTTTCCAATGGGTGGGGGGCTCCTACGAGCAGTACTTC. Its protein product is CASSFQWVGGSYEQYF.

In this sample, this clonotype turned up many times. The chain recombines TRBV6-2 or TRBV6-3 with TRBJ1-6; TRBD1 aligns across 7 bases. The CDR3 consists of 21 residues. Germline CDR1 MNHEY, CDR2 SVGEGT. V shed 5 bases and J 9 bases; nucleotides not matched to a gene: 28. CDR3 in amino acids: CASSLRISGTDRVRHPSPLHF. In DNA, the CDR3 is TGTGCCAGCAGTCTCCGGATCAGTGGGACCGACAGGGTCCGCCATCCTTCACCCCTCCACTTT.

This clonotype was detected ten times or more. The rearrangement joins TRBV9 to TRBJ1-2; D perhaps matches TRBD1 (5 bases). The CDR3 extends over 13 amino acids. Germline-derived CDR1 and CDR2 are SGDLS and YYNGEE. V gave up 0 bases and J gave up 4 bases, with 7 bases separating them. CDR3 protein: CASSVDRSYGYTF. CDR3 nucleotides: TGTGCCAGCAGCGTAGACAGGAGCTATGGCTACACCTTC.

This clonotype was seen at least ten times. The chain uses TRBV18 and TRBJ2-2; 8 positions match TRBD1. The junction had 7 bases not matched to a gene; V was cut back by 2 bases and J by 5 bases. Germline values: CDR1 KGHSH, CDR2 LQKENI. The CDR3 sequence is 16 residues long. The CDR3 nucleotides read TGTGCCAGCTCACCAAAGACAGGGGTTGATACCGGGGAGCTGTTTTTT. Protein product: CASSPKTGVDTGELFF.

The chain carries TRBV18 and TRBJ2-3, with no clear D. The CDR3 runs 11 residues. V lost 9 bases to trimming and J lost 6 bases, with 10 bases between them. Looked up from germline, CDR1 is KGHSH and CDR2 is LQKENI. This CDR3 reads CASRLMDTQYF. DNA of the CDR3: TGTGCCAGTAGGCTTATGGATACGCAGTATTTT.

This rearrangement joins TRBV6-2 or TRBV6-3 to TRBJ2-2, with 7 bases identical to TRBD2. Germline V gene data show CDR1 as MNHEY and CDR2 as SVGEGT. Trimming at V came to 2 bases and at J to 15 bases, leaving 6 bases not matched to a gene. This CDR3 comprises 12 residues. The CDR3 reads CASSYKSGMVFF. DNA for the CDR3: TGTGCCAGCAGTTACAAGAGCGGGATGGTGTTTTTT.